The 21 T cell receptor beta chains reported below all come from one sample, sequenced in a study of cytomegalovirus exposure and HLA in healthy donors. The PCR was carried out with 60 Vbeta primers and 13 Jbeta primers. Generated by immunoSEQ multiplex PCR, the TCRdb table keeps only in-frame clones and is missing some. The table records some 150,000 clones, roughly 82% of them present only once. Sequenced sample: PBMCs. These receptors were collected from a man aged 50-60 years in good health and CMV-seropositive.

V and J are TRBV27 and TRBJ1-4; D is uncertain. CDR3 size: 15 residues. From germline, CDR1 is MNHEY and CDR2 SMNVEV (reference sequence). Trimming took off 5 bases at V and 0 bases at J, with 10 bases between the two ends. This CDR3 is CASSPRLTTNEKLFF. The CDR3 bases are TGTGCCAGCAGTCCGCGTCTAACAACTAATGAAAAACTGTTTTTT.

The genes are TRBV5-6 and TRBJ2-7, with 9 bases identical to TRBD2. CDR3 size: 16 residues. The V gene's germline CDR1 is SGHDT and CDR2 YYEEEE. V trimming: 3 bases; J trimming: 3 bases; junction bases outside the gene matches: 10. DNA for the CDR3: TGTGCCAGCAGCTGGGGTGCGGGGGGGCTCCTCTACGAGCAGTACTTC. It is translated as CASSWGAGGLLYEQYF.

The chain combines TRBV4-1 with TRBJ2-1; 7 nucleotides agree with TRBD2. Germline lookup yields CDR1 MGHRA and CDR2 YSYEKL. Trimming cost V 4 bases and J 10 bases; bases outside gene matches: 13. This CDR3 has 15 amino acids. CDR3 DNA: TGCGCCAGCAGCCGCGGACTAGGACGAAATGCGGAGCAGTTCTTC. Its protein is CASSRGLGRNAEQFF.

CDR3 amino acids: CASSEGQGAVTEAFF. The DNA of the CDR3 is TGCGCCAGCAGTGAAGGACAGGGGGCTGTCACTGAAGCTTTCTTT. This chain links TRBV10-2 with TRBJ1-1, with 11 bases identical to TRBD1. This CDR3 contains 15 residues. V lost 3 bases, J lost 4 bases, and 4 bases stayed unmatched. Germline V gives CDR1 WSHSY, CDR2 SAAADI.

The rearrangement joins TRBV30 to TRBJ2-7; D is ambiguous. The length of the CDR3 is 12 residues. Trimming took 2 bases from V and 5 from J, leaving 10 bases between them. CDR1 and CDR2 from the germline V gene are GTSNPN and SVGIG (reference sequence). The CDR3 bases are TGTGCCTGGAGTTACAGCTACCACGAGCAGTACTTC. It translates to CAWSYSYHEQYF.

The chain carries TRBV27 and TRBJ2-6; D is undetermined. The CDR3 spans 16 residues. Looked up from germline, CDR1 is MNHEY and CDR2 is SMNVEV (reference sequence). V lost 5 bases, J lost 0 bases, and 11 bases lay in between. CDR3 DNA sequence: TGTGCCAGCAGTACGCTCAGGTACTCTGGGGCCAACGTCCTGACTTTC. As protein: CASSTLRYSGANVLTF.

The genes are TRBV11-2 and TRBJ1-1, with D maybe TRBD1 (6 bases). The CDR3 totals 13 residues. CDR1 is SGHAT, CDR2 FQNNGV, per germline. Trimming stripped 0 bases from V and 10 bases from J, with 12 bases between. CDR3 sequence reads: CASSLEQQGGAFF. The CDR3 DNA is TGTGCCAGCAGCTTAGAGCAACAGGGTGGAGCTTTCTTT.

The chain carries TRBV4-3 and TRBJ1-2, with D perhaps matching TRBD1 (6 bases). The V end was cut by 0 bases, the J end by 4 bases, with 15 bases between. Germline V gene sequence: CDR1 LGHNA, CDR2 YSLEER. CDR3 length: 16 amino acids. CDR3 DNA: TGCGCCAGCAGCCAAGAATTGACAGGACCGCTCTATGGCTACACCTTC. Translation gives CASSQELTGPLYGYTF.

This rearrangement joins TRBV2 to TRBJ2-1; 14 bases agree with TRBD2. The CDR3 is made up of 15 amino acids. With 2 bases clipped from V and 15 bases from J, the junction kept 9 bases outside the gene matches. Per germline, CDR1 SNHLY and CDR2 FYNNEI. As DNA, the CDR3 is TGTGCCAGCAGTGAAAGTAGGACTAGCGGGGGGCGGGGGTTCTTC. Amino acid sequence: CASSESRTSGGRGFF. The complete variable domain, with remaining parts taken from reference TRBV2 and TRBJ2-1, reads EPEVTQTPSHQVTQMGQEVILRCVPISNHLYFYWYRQILGQKVEFLVSFYNNEISEKSEIFDDQFSVERPDGSNFTLKIRSTKLEDSAMYFCASSESRTSGGRGFFGPGTRLTVL.

The J gene is TRBJ1-5, the V gene TRBV7-2, with D possibly matching TRBD1 (6 bases). Germline values: CDR1 SGHTA, CDR2 FQGNSA. The CDR3 contains 15 residues. Trimming took off 5 bases at V and 1 base at J, with 12 bases between the two ends. The CDR3 region has the DNA TGTGCCAGCAGCCCGCGCACAGGGAGCAATCAGCCCCAGCATTTT. Its protein product is CASSPRTGSNQPQHF.

J is TRBJ2-7 and V is TRBV12-5; 8 bases are a match to TRBD1. V was clipped by 6 bases and J by 7 bases; unmatched bases: 8. CDR3 length: 13 residues. Germline CDR1 is LGHNT and CDR2 is FRNRAP. The CDR3 loop is CASGTGQDWEQYF. The CDR3 DNA follows: TGTGCTAGTGGGACGGGACAGGACTGGGAGCAGTACTTC.

The J gene is TRBJ2-1, the V gene TRBV28, with D uncertain. The CDR3 totals 15 residues. The germline V and J ends were trimmed by 3 bases and 3 bases, with 12 bases remaining between them. Germline V gives CDR1 MDHEN, CDR2 SYDVKM. CDR3 sequence (DNA): TGTGCCAGCAGTTTTTTAACAGAACTCTACAATGAGCAGTTCTTC. Translation: CASSFLTELYNEQFF.

V usage is TRBV28 and J usage is TRBJ2-1; tentative D call: TRBD2 (6 bases). The CDR3 is made up of 16 amino acids. Trimming removed 3 bases from V and 0 bases from J, with 12 bases in between. Germline CDR1 and CDR2: MDHEN and SYDVKM. The CDR3 spells CASSFGAGSSYNEQFF. As DNA, the CDR3 is TGTGCCAGCAGTTTCGGAGCGGGCAGCTCCTACAATGAGCAGTTCTTC.

The chain links TRBV5-1 to TRBJ1-6; TRBD1 might be the D (6 bases). The CDR3 is 14 amino acids. V was clipped by 3 bases and J by 9 bases, with 13 bases between them. CDR1 and CDR2 from the germline V gene are SGHRS and YFSETQ. The CDR3 spells CASSSNREGSPLHF. The CDR3 nucleotides are TGCGCCAGCAGCTCAAACAGGGAGGGTTCACCCCTCCACTTT.

CDR3: CASSLDGRELDTQYF. In DNA form, the CDR3 reads TGCGCCAGCAGCTTAGACGGGAGGGAGCTAGATACGCAGTATTTT. This sequence joins TRBV5-1 and TRBJ2-3; TRBD2 matches 8 bases. CDR3 length equals 15 residues. Germline V lookup: CDR1 SGHRS, CDR2 YFSETQ. The V segment lost 2 bases and the J segment 5 bases; nucleotides outside the gene matches: 7. The full variable domain, rest sourced from reference TRBV5-1 and TRBJ2-3, is KAGVTQTPRYLIKTRGQQVTLSCSPISGHRSVSWYQQTPGQGLQFLFEYFSETQRNKGNFPGRFSGRQFSNSRSEMNVSTLELGDSALYLCASSLDGRELDTQYFGPGTRLTVL.

V is TRBV30 and J is TRBJ1-4, with D possibly being TRBD1 (6 bases). V was clipped by 5 bases and J by 5 bases, with 12 bases between them. CDR3 length: 13 residues. Germline lookup yields CDR1 GTSNPN and CDR2 SVGIG (reference sequence). Here the CDR3 reads CAWGQGQNEKLFF. The CDR3 DNA follows: TGTGCCTGGGGCCAGGGACAAAATGAAAAACTGTTTTTT. The full variable domain, its missing parts supplied by reference TRBV30 and TRBJ1-4, is SQTIHQWPATLVQPVGSPLSLECTVEGTSNPNLYWYRQAAGRGLQLLFYSVGIGQISSEVPQNLSASRPQDRQFILSSKKLLLSDSGFYLCAWGQGQNEKLFFGSGTQLSVL.

The chain carries TRBV5-1 and TRBJ1-6; possibly TRBD1 for D (5 bases). This CDR3 is 16 amino acids long. Germline CDR1 is SGHRS and CDR2 is YFSETQ. Trimming took 0 bases from V and 2 from J, leaving 9 bases between them. The CDR3 DNA is TGCGCCAGCAGCTTGGGTCAGGGTGCCTATAATTCACCCCTCCACTTT. Its translation is CASSLGQGAYNSPLHF.

The chain links TRBV4-3 to TRBJ1-4; 8 bases are shared with TRBD1. The CDR3 is 18 amino acids. V trimming: 0 bases; J trimming: 5 bases; junction bases outside the gene matches: 11. Germline V gives CDR1 LGHNA, CDR2 YSLEER. The CDR3 sequence: CASSQDLGTGPQNEKLFF. As DNA, the CDR3 is TGCGCCAGCAGCCAAGATTTAGGGACAGGCCCCCAGAATGAAAAACTGTTTTTT.

This clone has more than one count but fewer than ten. V usage is TRBV19 and J usage is TRBJ2-1; D not resolved. Trimming cost V 8 bases and J 6 bases, with 14 bases left between them. CDR1 and CDR2 (germline): LNHDA, SQIVND (reference sequence). The CDR3 is 13 amino acids. The CDR3 DNA follows: TGTGCCAGTCGCGACTCCCTTACCAATGAGCAGTTCTTC. Translation: CASRDSLTNEQFF.

The chain couples TRBV5-1 to TRBJ1-1; TRBD1 is a possible D gene (5 bases). CDR3 size: 13 residues. Germline V gene data show CDR1 as SGHRS and CDR2 as YFSETQ. V gave up 1 base and J gave up 5 bases, with 9 bases separating them. In nucleotides, the CDR3 is TGCGCCAGCAGCTTGCAGGGAGGGACTGAAGCTTTCTTT. It specifies CASSLQGGTEAFF.

The chain uses TRBV19 and TRBJ1-3; D not resolved. Germline lookup yields CDR1 LNHDA and CDR2 SQIVND (reference sequence). V was cut by 6 bases and J by 0 bases, with 15 bases left in between. This CDR3 comprises 16 residues. DNA of the CDR3: TGTGCCAGTAGACGTCACCATGAGGGCTCTGGAAACACCATATATTTT. Its protein is CASRRHHEGSGNTIYF.